What follows is one TCR beta chain and its context. The CDR3 loop spans 15 amino acids. Germline CDR1 and CDR2: SGDLS and YYNGEE. The ends were cut back, 0 bases at V and 2 bases at J, with 12 bases in the middle. These data originate in a study of cytotoxic CD8 clonotypes in ibrutinib-treated CLL. In the study overall: Patient counts were about a dozen relapsed/refractory, over 14 treatment-naive and about 17 IGHV unmutated.

Measured with immunoSEQ multiplex PCR; TCRdb has only the in-frame clones, and not every one. The sample contains around 40,000 clones, less than 85% of which appear only once. V and J are TRBV9 and TRBJ2-7, with D perhaps being TRBD1 or TRBD2 (5 bases each). This clonotype was obtained from a human donor with chronic lymphocytic leukemia. Specimen: PBMCs, collected at disease progression, from a patient treated with ibrutinib. CDR3 protein: CASSVALGEPYEQYF. The DNA for the CDR3 is TGTGCCAGCAGCGTAGCTCTAGGGGAGCCCTACGAGCAGTACTTC. Drawing the rest from reference TRBV9 and TRBJ2-7, the complete variable domain is DSGVTQTPKHLITATGQRVTLRCSPRSGDLSVYWYQQSLDQGLQFLIQYYNGEERAKGNILERFSAQQFPDLHSELNLSSLELGDSALYFCASSVALGEPYEQYFGPGTRLTVT.